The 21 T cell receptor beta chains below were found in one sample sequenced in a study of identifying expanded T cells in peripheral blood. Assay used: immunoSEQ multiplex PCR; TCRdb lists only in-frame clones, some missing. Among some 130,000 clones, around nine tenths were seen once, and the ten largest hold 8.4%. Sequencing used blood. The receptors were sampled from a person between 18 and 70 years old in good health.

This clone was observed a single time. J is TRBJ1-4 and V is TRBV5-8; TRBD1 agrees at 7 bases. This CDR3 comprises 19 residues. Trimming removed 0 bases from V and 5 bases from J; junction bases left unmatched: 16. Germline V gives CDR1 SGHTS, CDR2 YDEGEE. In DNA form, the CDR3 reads TGTGCCAGCAGCTTGGGATTGTCGCGGGCACAGGGGTGGAATGAAAAACTGTTTTTT. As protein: CASSLGLSRAQGWNEKLFF.

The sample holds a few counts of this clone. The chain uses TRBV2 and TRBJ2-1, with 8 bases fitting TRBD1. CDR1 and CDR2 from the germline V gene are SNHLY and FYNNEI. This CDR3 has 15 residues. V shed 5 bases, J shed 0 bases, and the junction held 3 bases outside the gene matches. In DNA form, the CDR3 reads TGTGCCAGCAGTCGGACAGGGAGCTCCTACAATGAGCAGTTCTTC. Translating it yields CASSRTGSSYNEQFF.

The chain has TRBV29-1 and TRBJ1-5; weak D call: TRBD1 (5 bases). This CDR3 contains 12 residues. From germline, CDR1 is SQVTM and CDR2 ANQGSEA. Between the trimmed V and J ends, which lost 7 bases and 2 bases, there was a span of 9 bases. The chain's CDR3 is CSAGDGNQPQHF. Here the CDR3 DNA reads TGCAGCGCCGGGGACGGCAATCAGCCCCAGCATTTT.

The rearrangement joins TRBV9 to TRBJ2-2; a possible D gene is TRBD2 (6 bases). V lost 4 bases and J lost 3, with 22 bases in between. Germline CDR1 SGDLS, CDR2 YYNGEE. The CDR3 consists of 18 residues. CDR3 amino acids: CASSSRKGTPIHTGELFF. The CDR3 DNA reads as TGTGCCAGCAGCTCTAGGAAAGGGACTCCTATCCACACCGGGGAGCTGTTTTTT. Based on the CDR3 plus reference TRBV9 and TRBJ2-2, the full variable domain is DSGVTQTPKHLITATGQRVTLRCSPRSGDLSVYWYQQSLDQGLQFLIQYYNGEERAKGNILERFSAQQFPDLHSELNLSSLELGDSALYFCASSSRKGTPIHTGELFFGEGSRLTVL.

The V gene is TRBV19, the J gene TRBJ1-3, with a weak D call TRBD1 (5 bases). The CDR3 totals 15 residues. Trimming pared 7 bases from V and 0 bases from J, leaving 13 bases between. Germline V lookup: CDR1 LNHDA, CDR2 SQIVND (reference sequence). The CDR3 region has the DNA TGTGCCAGTACCCGGGACGCCGACTCTGGAAACACCATATATTTT. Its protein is CASTRDADSGNTIYF.

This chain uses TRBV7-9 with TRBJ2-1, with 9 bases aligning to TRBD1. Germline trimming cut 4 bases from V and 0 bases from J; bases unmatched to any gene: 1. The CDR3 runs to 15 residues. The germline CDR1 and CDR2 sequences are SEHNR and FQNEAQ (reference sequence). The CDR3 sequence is CASSSGQGSYNEQFF. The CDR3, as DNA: TGTGCCAGCAGCTCGGGACAGGGCTCCTACAATGAGCAGTTCTTC.

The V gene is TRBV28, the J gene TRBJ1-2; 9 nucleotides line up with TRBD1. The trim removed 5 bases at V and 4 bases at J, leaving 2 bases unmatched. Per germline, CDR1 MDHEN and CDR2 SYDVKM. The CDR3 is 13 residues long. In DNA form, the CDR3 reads TGTGCCAGCAGTACAGGGGGCGTCTATGGCTACACCTTC. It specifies CASSTGGVYGYTF.

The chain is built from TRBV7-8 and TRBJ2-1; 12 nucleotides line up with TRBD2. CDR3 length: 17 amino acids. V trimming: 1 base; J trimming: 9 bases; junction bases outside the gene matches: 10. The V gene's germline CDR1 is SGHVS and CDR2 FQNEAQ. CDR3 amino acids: CASSLGAPGLAGFEQFF. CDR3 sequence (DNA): TGTGCCAGCAGCTTAGGGGCCCCGGGACTAGCGGGTTTTGAGCAGTTCTTC.

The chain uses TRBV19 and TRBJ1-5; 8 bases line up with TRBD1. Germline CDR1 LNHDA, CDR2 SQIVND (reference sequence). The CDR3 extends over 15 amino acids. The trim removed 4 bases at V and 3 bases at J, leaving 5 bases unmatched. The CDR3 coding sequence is TGTGCCAGTAGTACGGGGGACAGGCTCAATCAGCCCCAGCATTTT. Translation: CASSTGDRLNQPQHF.

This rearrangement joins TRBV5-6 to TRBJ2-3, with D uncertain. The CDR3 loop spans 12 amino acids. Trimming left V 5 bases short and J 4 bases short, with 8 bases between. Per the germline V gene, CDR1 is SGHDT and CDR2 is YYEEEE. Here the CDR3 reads CASRTGADTQYF. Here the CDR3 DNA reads TGTGCCAGCAGGACCGGCGCAGATACGCAGTATTTT.

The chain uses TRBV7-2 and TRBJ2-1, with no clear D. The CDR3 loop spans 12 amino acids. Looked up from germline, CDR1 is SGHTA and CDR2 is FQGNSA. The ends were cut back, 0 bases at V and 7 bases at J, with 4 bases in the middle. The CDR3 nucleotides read TGTGCCAGCAGCTTAGCCGCGAATGAGCAGTTCTTC. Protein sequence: CASSLAANEQFF.

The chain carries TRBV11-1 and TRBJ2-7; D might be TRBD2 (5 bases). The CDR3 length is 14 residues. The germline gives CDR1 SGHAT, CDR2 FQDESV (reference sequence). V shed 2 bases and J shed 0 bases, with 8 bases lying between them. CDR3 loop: CASSLTGSSYEQYF. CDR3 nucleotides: TGTGCCAGCAGCTTAACGGGGAGCTCCTACGAGCAGTACTTC.

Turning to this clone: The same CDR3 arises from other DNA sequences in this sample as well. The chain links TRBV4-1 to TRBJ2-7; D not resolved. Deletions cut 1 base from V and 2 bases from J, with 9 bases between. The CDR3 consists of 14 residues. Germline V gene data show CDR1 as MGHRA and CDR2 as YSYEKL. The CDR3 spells CASSQGSGAYEQYF. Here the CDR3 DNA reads TGCGCCAGCAGCCAAGGGTCCGGTGCCTACGAGCAGTACTTC.

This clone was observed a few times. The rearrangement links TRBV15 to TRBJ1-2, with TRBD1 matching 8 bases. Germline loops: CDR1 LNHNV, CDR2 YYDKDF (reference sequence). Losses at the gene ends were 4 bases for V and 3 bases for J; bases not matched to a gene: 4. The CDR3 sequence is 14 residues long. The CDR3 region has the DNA TGTGCCACCAGCAAACCGACAGGGGACTATGGCTACACCTTC. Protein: CATSKPTGDYGYTF.

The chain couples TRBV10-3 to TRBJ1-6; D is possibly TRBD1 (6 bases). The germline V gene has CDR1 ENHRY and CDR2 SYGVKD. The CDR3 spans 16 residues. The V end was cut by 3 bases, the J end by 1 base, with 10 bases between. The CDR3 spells CAISEGGGSYNSPLHF. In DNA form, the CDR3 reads TGTGCCATCAGTGAAGGGGGGGGTTCCTATAATTCACCCCTCCACTTT.

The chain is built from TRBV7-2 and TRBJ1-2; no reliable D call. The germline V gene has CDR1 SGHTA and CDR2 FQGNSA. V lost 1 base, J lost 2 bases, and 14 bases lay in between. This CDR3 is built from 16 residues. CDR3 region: CASSLEGLGLNYGYTF. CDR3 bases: TGTGCCAGCAGCTTAGAGGGTTTGGGGTTAAACTATGGCTACACCTTC. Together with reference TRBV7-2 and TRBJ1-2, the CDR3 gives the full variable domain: GAGVSQSPSNKVTEKGKDVELRCDPISGHTALYWYRQSLGQGLEFLIYFQGNSAPDKSGLPSDRFSAERTGGSVSTLTIQRTQQEDSAVYLCASSLEGLGLNYGYTFGSGTRLTVV.

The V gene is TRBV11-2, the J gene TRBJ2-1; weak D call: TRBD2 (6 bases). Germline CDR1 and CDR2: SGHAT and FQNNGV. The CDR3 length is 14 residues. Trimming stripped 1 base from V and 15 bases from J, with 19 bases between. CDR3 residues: CASSLGREVLGSFF. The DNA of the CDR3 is TGTGCCAGCAGCTTAGGTAGGGAGGTCCTCGGTTCGTTCTTC. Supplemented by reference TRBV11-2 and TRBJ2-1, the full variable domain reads EAGVAQSPRYKIIEKRQSVAFWCNPISGHATLYWYQQILGQGPKLLIQFQNNGVVDDSQLPKDRFSAERLKGVDSTLKIQPAKLEDSAVYLCASSLGREVLGSFFGPGTRLTVL.

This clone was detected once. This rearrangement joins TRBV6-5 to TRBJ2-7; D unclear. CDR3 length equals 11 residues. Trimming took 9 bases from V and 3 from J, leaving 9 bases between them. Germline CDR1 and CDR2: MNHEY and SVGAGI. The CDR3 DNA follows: TGTGCCAGTACGAATTACTACGAGCAGTACTTC. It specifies CASTNYYEQYF.

The DNA for the CDR3 is TGTGCCAGCAGCTTAGTTAGCGGGAGTGCGGGAGAGCAGTACTTC. Its translation is CASSLVSGSAGEQYF. The chain links TRBV11-2 to TRBJ2-7; 9 nucleotides line up with TRBD2. V was clipped by 1 base and J by 7 bases; unmatched bases: 8. In germline, CDR1 is SGHAT, CDR2 FQNNGV. The CDR3 has 15 residues.

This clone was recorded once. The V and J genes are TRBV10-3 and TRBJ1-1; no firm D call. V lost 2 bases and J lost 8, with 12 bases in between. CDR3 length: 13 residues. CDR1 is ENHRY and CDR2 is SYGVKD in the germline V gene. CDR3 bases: TGTGCCATCAGTGAGCCGCTCCAAGACGAAGCTTTCTTT. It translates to CAISEPLQDEAFF.

The CDR3 region is CASRGETSTEAFF. In DNA form, the CDR3 reads TGTGCCAGCCGGGGGGAAACAAGCACTGAAGCTTTCTTT. This chain connects TRBV27 to TRBJ1-1; weak D call: TRBD1 (5 bases). The CDR3 runs 13 residues. Germline-derived CDR1 and CDR2 are MNHEY and SMNVEV (reference sequence). The V gene lost 8 bases and the J gene lost 4 bases, with 14 bases spanning the gap.